The rows below give T cell receptor beta chains drawn from one sample of a study of blood T cell repertoires in COVID-19. Assay used: immunoSEQ multiplex PCR; TCRdb lists only in-frame clones, some missing. The table lists 35,000 to 45,000 clones, 89% of them singletons. The sequencing sample was made of peripheral blood. All receptors derive from a human donor in a cohort sampled during active COVID-19. Both conserved end residues are part of each CDR3. The D gene is left open where the match is weak. Rows may omit the clone size; those that give it use once, few, many or a size class.

J gene	V gene	clone size	CDR3 length	D gene	CDR3 protein	CDR3 DNA
TRBJ2-1	TRBV9	.	16	.	CASSGSGRSDYNEQFF	TGTGCCAGCAGCGGTAGCGGCCGCAGCGATTACAATGAGCAGTTCTTC
TRBJ1-4	TRBV19	once	14	.	CASRGAAWNEKLFF	TGTGCCAGTAGGGGGGCAGCCTGGAATGAAAAACTGTTTTTT
TRBJ1-1	TRBV6-6	once	13	TRBD1	CASSSLGTAEAFF	TGTGCCAGCAGTTCACTCGGGACAGCTGAAGCTTTCTTT
TRBJ1-3	TRBV1	.	17	.	CTSSQVPAASSGNTIYF	TGCACCAGCAGCCAAGTCCCGGCGGCGAGCTCTGGAAACACCATATATTTT
TRBJ2-5	TRBV11-2	.	17	TRBD2	CASSSFGASGITKTQYF	TGTGCCAGCAGCTCTTTTGGGGCTAGCGGGATAACAAAGACCCAGTACTTC
TRBJ2-7	TRBV6-1	.	15	.	CASSEWQAVNYEQYF	TGTGCCAGCAGTGAATGGCAGGCAGTAAACTACGAGCAGTACTTC
TRBJ2-1	TRBV10-3	.	13	TRBD1	CAISPFPDRGRFF	TGTGCCATCAGTCCATTCCCGGACAGGGGCCGGTTCTTC
TRBJ1-5	TRBV18	once	15	TRBD1	CASSPRGDRGQPQHF	TGTGCCAGCTCACCAAGGGGGGACAGGGGTCAGCCCCAGCATTTT
TRBJ1-5	TRBV28	few	14	.	CASTTGYSNQPQHF	TGTGCCAGCACTACAGGGTACAGCAATCAGCCCCAGCATTTT
TRBJ2-7	TRBV7-2	.	15	TRBD2	CASSLWSSGADEQYF	TGTGCCAGCAGCTTATGGTCTAGCGGGGCTGACGAGCAGTACTTC